This T cell receptor beta chain appears in the sequencing data of a study of a mutant IDH1 vaccine in newly diagnosed glioma. Study as a whole: Vaccination was launched 4-6 weeks after radiotherapy alone, or with temozolomide cycles. Visit timing is recorded as week 35 for V12 and week 47 for V13.

Specified time point: week 35, safety follow-up. What each vaccine dose contained was 300 ug of mutant IDH1 20-mer peptide, accompanied by topical imiquimod. Donors harbored newly found WHO grade 3 or 4 IDH1-mutant, ATRX-lost astrocytomas. Turning to this clone: Its antigen remains unknown.

Only in-frame clones appear in the TCRdb table, and some are missing; sequencing was by immunoSEQ multiplex PCR. The sample lists about 72,000 clones, approximately 88% occurring once. V lost 6 bases, J lost 2 bases, and 14 bases lay in between. CDR1 is SNHLY and CDR2 is FYNNEI in the germline V gene. This CDR3 contains 14 residues. The starting material was PBMCs, obtained from a glioma patient whose treatment included an IDH1 peptide vaccine. The sequence was collected from a man aged 18 to 30 with glioma. The chain employs TRBV2 and TRBJ2-7; maybe TRBD1 (5 bases). The CDR3 sequence is CASRPTTVTYEQYF. The CDR3 DNA is TGTGCCAGCAGGCCCACGACAGTTACCTACGAGCAGTACTTC. The entire variable domain, with the rest obtained from reference TRBV2 and TRBJ2-7, is as follows: EPEVTQTPSHQVTQMGQEVILRCVPISNHLYFYWYRQILGQKVEFLVSFYNNEISEKSEIFDDQFSVERPDGSNFTLKIRSTKLEDSAMYFCASRPTTVTYEQYFGPGTRLTVT.